Following are 19 T cell receptor beta chains from one sample sequenced in a study of blood T cells in healthy people across ages. With a J-beta primer mix and a sample-barcoded 5' primer, a second PCR ran 7 to 11 cycles. MiXCR was run by TCRdb on the 5' RACE reads, yielding one entry per CDR3 protein. The sample has about 1.6 million distinct CDR3 sequences; about 35% are singletons. Specimen: blood. These receptor sequences come from a young woman in good health.

Comment on this clonotype: A much larger clone differs from this one at a single base, so this may be a read error. The chain employs TRBV29-1 and TRBJ2-7, with TRBD2 as a possible D gene (5 bases). The CDR3 spans 14 residues. CDR1 and CDR2 (germline): SQVTM, ANQGSEA. V was cut by 6 bases and J by 1 base, with 16 bases left in between. In DNA, the CDR3 is TGCAGCGTGTCCAAGGGAGTGAGGTCCTACGAGCAGTACTTC. Translating it yields CSVSKGVRSYEQYF.

The table lists this clonotype with many counts. Germline is not matched at one junction end, which may reflect a read error. The V gene is TRBV7-9, the J gene TRBJ2-1; the D gene is possibly TRBD2 (5 bases). Germline V gene lookup returns CDR1 SEHNR and CDR2 FQNEAQ (reference sequence). This CDR3 is built from 12 residues. The CDR3 is CASSPGSNEQFF. The CDR3 region has the DNA TGCGCCAGCAGCCCGGGGTCCAATGAGCAGTTCTTC.

The chain combines TRBV7-9 with TRBJ2-1; the D gene is possibly TRBD1 (6 bases). The CDR3 has 14 amino acids. The V gene lost 5 bases and the J gene lost 10 bases, with 18 bases spanning the gap. From germline, CDR1 is SEHNR and CDR2 FQNEAQ (reference sequence). Here the CDR3 reads CASSPLGAIWEQFF. The CDR3 DNA reads TGTGCCAGCAGCCCCCTGGGGGCCATTTGGGAGCAGTTCTTC. The full variable domain, completed using reference TRBV7-9 and TRBJ2-1, is DTGVSQNPRHKITKRGQNVTFRCDPISEHNRLYWYRQTLGQGPEFLTYFQNEAQLEKSRLLSDRFSAERPKGSFSTLEIQRTEQGDSAMYLCASSPLGAIWEQFFGPGTRLTVL.

This clonotype occurred a few times. The rearrangement uses TRBV9 and TRBJ2-1; D may match TRBD1 or TRBD2 (7 bases each). Germline-derived CDR1 and CDR2 are SGDLS and YYNGEE. The V and J ends lost 3 bases and 8 bases respectively, with 15 bases between them. The CDR3 extends over 14 amino acids. This CDR3 reads CASSGGSGGDEQFF. CDR3 DNA sequence: TGTGCCAGCAGCGGGGGGTCAGGGGGGGATGAGCAGTTCTTC.

J is TRBJ2-3 and V is TRBV14; TRBD1 might be the D (5 bases). Germline CDR1 is SGHDN and CDR2 is FVKESK. There are 13 residues in the CDR3. V lost 0 bases and J 13 bases, leaving 14 bases between the germline ends. CDR3 sequence reads: CASSQDPLQGEYF. As DNA, the CDR3 is TGTGCCAGCAGCCAAGATCCGCTCCAAGGGGAGTATTTT.

This clonotype was observed a handful of times. This chain uses TRBV15 with TRBJ1-2; D is perhaps TRBD1 (5 bases). This CDR3 contains 16 residues. V was trimmed by 3 bases and J by 4 bases, leaving 18 bases between them. Germline lookup yields CDR1 LNHNV and CDR2 YYDKDF (reference sequence). The CDR3 sequence: CATSSGLSTVGYGYTF. CDR3 sequence (DNA): TGTGCCACCAGCAGCGGACTTTCGACAGTTGGCTATGGCTACACCTTC.

The chain couples TRBV9 to TRBJ2-5; D is perhaps TRBD1 (6 bases). Judging by the DNA end, TRBJ2-7 fits better; the J call may be wrong. CDR1 is SGDLS, CDR2 YYNGEE, per germline. This CDR3 spans 13 amino acids. CDR3 nucleotide sequence: TGTGCCAGCAGCACAGGGCCGACCTACGAGCAGTACTTC. Protein sequence: CASSTGPTYEQYF.

The rearrangement links TRBV12-3 or TRBV12-4 to TRBJ2-3; 7 bases fit TRBD2. This CDR3 is 15 amino acids long. With 5 bases clipped from V and 0 bases from J, the junction kept 5 bases outside the gene matches. CDR3 loop: CASSILAPSTDTQYF. For the CDR3, the DNA is TGTGCCAGCAGTATACTAGCGCCTAGCACAGATACGCAGTATTTT.

V is TRBV15 and J is TRBJ1-1; D unclear. Trimming removed 5 bases at V and 0 bases at J, with 19 bases between. Per the germline V gene, CDR1 is LNHNV and CDR2 is YYDKDF (reference sequence). The CDR3 consists of 17 residues. Here the CDR3 DNA reads TGTGCCACCAGCCCCAATGGAAAGGGAACCATGAACACTGAAGCTTTCTTT. Translation gives CATSPNGKGTMNTEAFF.

This clonotype was seen only a few times. This CDR3 is CASSADIIGEQYF. The CDR3 DNA is TGCGCCAGCAGCGCTGACATTATAGGGGAGCAGTACTTC. The chain employs TRBV10-1 and TRBJ2-5, with D possibly being TRBD1 or TRBD2 (5 bases each). V lost 6 bases and J 11 bases, leaving 19 bases between the germline ends. This CDR3 has 13 residues. Germline CDR1 is WNHNN and CDR2 is SYGVQD (reference sequence).

This clonotype appeared a few times. The CDR3: CASSLGGERAYNEQFF. The CDR3 coding sequence is TGTGCCAGCAGCTTAGGGGGGGAGAGGGCCTACAATGAGCAGTTCTTC. The gene calls are TRBV11-3 and TRBJ2-1, with a possible D match to TRBD2 (6 bases). V was trimmed by 1 base and J by 2 bases, leaving 12 bases between them. The CDR3 extends over 16 amino acids. The germline V gene encodes CDR1 SGHNT and CDR2 YENEEA.

The sample holds many counts of this clonotype. The chain recombines TRBV29-1 with TRBJ2-7; D is perhaps TRBD2 (5 bases). Per germline, CDR1 SQVTM and CDR2 ANQGSEA. This CDR3 has 13 residues. V was pared by 0 bases and J by 0 bases, with 6 bases between. CDR3 coding DNA: TGCAGCGTTGAAGAGGGGAGCTCCTACGAGCAGTACTTC. Its translation: CSVEEGSSYEQYF.

The J gene is TRBJ1-6, the V gene TRBV29-1; D unresolved. The CDR3 has 14 residues. With 6 bases removed from V and 10 bases from J, the gap between germline ends came to 19 bases. Germline CDR1 is SQVTM and CDR2 is ANQGSEA. CDR3 sequence: CSVADRLRVSPLHF. The CDR3 DNA is TGCAGCGTGGCCGACCGTTTGAGGGTCTCACCCCTCCACTTT. The full variable domain, completed using reference TRBV29-1 and TRBJ1-6, is SAVISQKPSRDICQRGTSLTIQCQVDSQVTMMFWYRQQPGQSLTLIATANQGSEATYESGFVIDKFPISRPNLTFSTLTVSNMSPEDSSIYLCSVADRLRVSPLHFGNGTRLTVT.

Ten or more counts support this clonotype. CDR3 nucleotide sequence: TGTGCCAGCAGTTGGGGCAATGAGCAGTTCTTC. Translated, it gives CASSWGNEQFF. This chain joins TRBV27 and TRBJ2-1; D uncertain. The CDR3 runs to 11 residues. Germline loops: CDR1 MNHEY, CDR2 SMNVEV (reference sequence). V lost 4 bases and J lost 6, with 4 bases in between.

Comments on this clonotype: A read error may account for a junction end that differs from germline. The chain is built from TRBV6-2 or TRBV6-3 and TRBJ2-6; a weak D match, TRBD1 (5 bases). The CDR3 runs 13 residues. Germline assignment: CDR1 MNHEY and CDR2 SVGEGT. The CDR3 loop is CASINSGANVRTF. The CDR3 DNA reads as TGTGCCAGCATCAACTCTGGGGCCAACGTCCGGACTTTC.

This clonotype has more than one count but fewer than ten. V usage is TRBV7-8 and J usage is TRBJ2-1; 8 bases line up with TRBD2. After removal of 5 bases from V and 15 bases from J, the junction contained 27 bases not matched to a gene. The CDR3 spans 18 residues. Germline V lookup: CDR1 SGHVS, CDR2 FQNEAQ. CDR3 sequence (DNA): TGTGCCAGCAGCCCGGACAAGCGGGGGCCCTTTCAAGGCCCTGAGGGGTTCTTC. Translation: CASSPDKRGPFQGPEGFF.

This chain joins TRBV5-1 and TRBJ2-5; a weak D match, TRBD1 (6 bases). The DNA end is a closer match to TRBJ2-7, so the J assignment may be wrong. Germline assignment: CDR1 SGHRS and CDR2 YFSETQ. This CDR3 is 15 amino acids long. CDR3 DNA: TGCGCCAGCAGCGTGCCGACAGGTCCGACCTACGAGCAGTACTTC. It is translated as CASSVPTGPTYEQYF.

This chain joins TRBV7-9 and TRBJ2-6; tentatively, D is TRBD1 (5 bases). Trimming removed 7 bases at V and 1 base at J, with 17 bases between. The germline V gene has CDR1 SEHNR and CDR2 FQNEAQ (reference sequence). The CDR3 contains 17 residues. The CDR3 nucleotides read TGTGCCAGCAACTCAGGACAAGGCTTATCTGGGGCCAACGTCCTGACTTTC. Protein product: CASNSGQGLSGANVLTF.

The V gene is TRBV7-3, the J gene TRBJ1-1; no reliable D call. The CDR3 loop spans 13 amino acids. Germline-derived CDR1 and CDR2 are SGHTA and FQGTGA. Trimming took 2 bases from V and 6 from J, leaving 10 bases between them. Here the CDR3 reads CASSLGFVAEAFF. CDR3 nucleotide sequence: TGTGCCAGCAGCTTAGGTTTTGTCGCTGAAGCTTTCTTT. Full variable domain (rest looked up from reference TRBV7-3 and TRBJ1-1): GAGVSQTPSNKVTEKGKYVELRCDPISGHTALYWYRQSLGQGPEFLIYFQGTGAADDSGLPNDRFFAVRPEGSVSTLKIQRTERGDSAVYLCASSLGFVAEAFFGQGTRLTVV.